This T cell receptor (beta chain) was sequenced in a study of technical replicates of blood from a few donors. This clone was seen only once. Germline V lookup: CDR1 MRHNA, CDR2 SNTAGT. With 6 bases clipped from V and 4 bases from J, the junction kept 6 bases outside the gene matches. There are 16 residues in the CDR3. TCRdb keeps only in-frame clones here, not all; method: immunoSEQ multiplex PCR. The data show around 76,000 clones, nearly 98% seen once. Sequenced input: T cells isolated from PBMCs. V and J are TRBV6-4 and TRBJ1-6; the match to TRBD1 covers 10 bases. The source of this sequence is a human donor in good health. Written as DNA, the CDR3 is TGTGCCAGCAGCGACAGGGGGCGAGCGTATAATTCACCCCTCCACTTT. Translation: CASSDRGRAYNSPLHF.